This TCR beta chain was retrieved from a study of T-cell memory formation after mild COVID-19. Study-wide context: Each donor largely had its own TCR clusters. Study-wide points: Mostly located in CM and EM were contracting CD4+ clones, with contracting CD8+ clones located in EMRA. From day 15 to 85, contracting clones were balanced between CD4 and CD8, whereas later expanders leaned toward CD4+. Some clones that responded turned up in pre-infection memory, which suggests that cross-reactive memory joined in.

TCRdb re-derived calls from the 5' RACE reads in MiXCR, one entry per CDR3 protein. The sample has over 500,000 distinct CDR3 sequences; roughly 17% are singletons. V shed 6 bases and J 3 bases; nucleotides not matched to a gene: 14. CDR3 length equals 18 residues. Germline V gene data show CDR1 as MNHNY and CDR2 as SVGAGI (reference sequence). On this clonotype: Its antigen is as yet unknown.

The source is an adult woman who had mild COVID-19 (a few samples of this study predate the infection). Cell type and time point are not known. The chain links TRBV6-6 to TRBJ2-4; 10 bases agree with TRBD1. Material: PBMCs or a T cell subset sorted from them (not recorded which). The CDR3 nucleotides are TGTGCCAGCAGCCGCATAAGCTCGACAGGGGGCGGCAAAAACATTCAGTACTTC. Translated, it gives CASSRISSTGGGKNIQYF.